The next 19 T cell receptor beta chains were all read from a single sample in a study of OX40 agonist ivuxolimab in advanced cancers. TCRdb's copy holds only in-frame clones and misses some; the assay was immunoSEQ multiplex PCR. The data contain 70,000 to 95,000 clones, approximately 91% of them singletons. The sequenced sample was CD4+ or CD8+ T cells sorted from blood, obtained in a trial of the OX40 agonist ivuxolimab. The receptors here all came from an adult with an advanced solid tumor such as melanoma, head and neck, liver or kidney cancer.

This chain uses TRBV7-9 with TRBJ2-5, with TRBD1 matching 8 bases. After removal of 6 bases from V and 1 base from J, the junction contained 7 bases not matched to a gene. This CDR3 has 15 amino acids. The germline gives CDR1 SEHNR, CDR2 FQNEAQ (reference sequence). The CDR3 is CASRDDRGPQETQYF. The CDR3 coding sequence is TGTGCCAGCAGGGACGACAGGGGCCCCCAAGAGACCCAGTACTTC. Based on the CDR3 plus reference TRBV7-9 and TRBJ2-5, the full variable domain is DTGVSQNPRHKITKRGQNVTFRCDPISEHNRLYWYRQTLGQGPEFLTYFQNEAQLEKSRLLSDRFSAERPKGSFSTLEIQRTEQGDSAMYLCASRDDRGPQETQYFGPGTRLLVL.

This chain links TRBV11-3 with TRBJ2-1; possibly TRBD2 for D (6 bases). Germline CDR1 SGHNT, CDR2 YENEEA. The ends were cut back, 8 bases at V and 2 bases at J, with 22 bases in the middle. This CDR3 contains 17 residues. CDR3: CASESSVLDYPYNEQFF. The DNA of the CDR3 is TGTGCCAGCGAATCGTCAGTTCTGGACTATCCCTACAATGAGCAGTTCTTC.

V gene TRBV25-1 combines with J gene TRBJ1-5; no clear D gene. Germline V lookup: CDR1 MGHDK, CDR2 SYGVNS. The CDR3 runs 12 residues. V lost 2 bases and J lost 4, with 3 bases in between. CDR3 coding DNA: TGTGCCAGCAGTGAACTAAATCAGCCCCAGCATTTT. Its protein product is CASSELNQPQHF.

J is TRBJ1-4 and V is TRBV10-3; D may be TRBD1 (5 bases). The CDR3 sequence is 16 residues long. Germline values: CDR1 ENHRY, CDR2 SYGVKD. Trimming shortened V by 0 bases and J by 4 bases, and 12 bases separated the two germline ends. The DNA of the CDR3 is TGTGCCATCAGTGAGTCCGCGACAGCATTTAATGAAAAACTGTTTTTT. The encoded protein is CAISESATAFNEKLFF.

The V gene is TRBV7-6, the J gene TRBJ2-5, with no clear D. Germline V gives CDR1 SGHVS, CDR2 FNYEAQ. The CDR3 length is 11 residues. The ends were cut back, 5 bases at V and 11 bases at J, with 12 bases in the middle. The CDR3 reads CASSDGFFQYF. The CDR3 DNA reads TGTGCCAGCAGCGACGGATTCTTTCAGTACTTC.

The rearrangement links TRBV9 to TRBJ2-1; 10 positions match TRBD2. Looked up from germline, CDR1 is SGDLS and CDR2 is YYNGEE. There are 15 residues in the CDR3. Trimming cost V 4 bases and J 4 bases; bases outside gene matches: 5. CDR3 residues: CASSPWTSGYNEQFF. CDR3 sequence (DNA): TGTGCCAGCAGCCCCTGGACTAGCGGATACAATGAGCAGTTCTTC.

The chain combines TRBV6-5 with TRBJ1-4, with 9 bases fitting TRBD1. The germline V gene has CDR1 MNHEY and CDR2 SVGAGI. This CDR3 has 14 amino acids. Losses at the gene ends were 4 bases for V and 6 bases for J; bases not matched to a gene: 3. This chain's CDR3 is CASSSRQGDEKLFF. CDR3 sequence (DNA): TGTGCCAGCAGTTCGAGACAGGGGGATGAAAAACTGTTTTTT.

CDR3 protein: CASSEGVNYGYTF. The CDR3 DNA reads TGTGCCAGCAGTGAAGGGGTGAACTATGGCTACACCTTC. V gene TRBV27 combines with J gene TRBJ1-2; maybe TRBD1 (5 bases). With 5 bases removed from V and 2 bases from J, the gap between germline ends came to 9 bases. The CDR3 length is 13 residues. The germline V gene encodes CDR1 MNHEY and CDR2 SMNVEV (reference sequence).

The chain has TRBV4-2 and TRBJ2-7; D possibly corresponds to TRBD1 (6 bases). CDR1 is LGHNA, CDR2 YNFKEQ, per germline. This CDR3 region has 15 residues. V was cut by 6 bases and J by 4 bases, with 19 bases left in between. CDR3 in DNA: TGTGCCAGCAGACTCAGGGTGCAGGGGCCGTACGAGCAGTACTTC. It translates to CASRLRVQGPYEQYF.

This chain connects TRBV19 to TRBJ2-3, with a tentative D call TRBD2 (6 bases). Trimming removed 3 bases from V and 3 bases from J, with 7 bases in between. The germline V gene encodes CDR1 LNHDA and CDR2 SQIVND (reference sequence). This CDR3 has 13 amino acids. CDR3 residues: CASSIGGTDTQYF. The CDR3 DNA reads as TGTGCCAGTAGTATCGGGGGAACAGATACGCAGTATTTT.

V is TRBV7-2 and J is TRBJ2-1; tentatively, D is TRBD2 (6 bases). Germline CDR1 is SGHTA and CDR2 is FQGNSA. The CDR3 is made up of 14 amino acids. V lost 1 base to trimming and J lost 7 bases, with 11 bases between them. CDR3 nucleotide sequence: TGTGCCAGCAGCTTAGTGGCTAGCGCGAATGAGCAGTTCTTC. This encodes CASSLVASANEQFF.

V is TRBV5-4 and J is TRBJ1-2, with D perhaps matching TRBD1 (5 bases). The CDR3 spans 16 residues. The V and J ends lost 4 bases and 0 bases respectively, with 16 bases between them. Germline V CDR1 and CDR2: SGHNT, YYREEE (reference sequence). This chain's CDR3 is CASSRARGAANYGYTF. The CDR3 coding sequence is TGTGCCAGCAGCCGGGCGCGAGGGGCAGCTAACTATGGCTACACCTTC.

The rearrangement joins TRBV25-1 to TRBJ2-1, with D hard to call. This CDR3 spans 15 amino acids. From germline, CDR1 is MGHDK and CDR2 SYGVNS. V gave up 8 bases and J gave up 9 bases, with 23 bases separating them. Written as DNA, the CDR3 is TGTGCCAGCCGTCCCCATCCCCAATGGTCCGGTGAGCAGTTCTTC. Translation gives CASRPHPQWSGEQFF.

The chain has TRBV9 and TRBJ2-6; TRBD1 agrees at 7 bases. The CDR3 has 15 residues. Per germline, CDR1 SGDLS and CDR2 YYNGEE. Trimming removed 3 bases from V and 3 bases from J; junction bases left unmatched: 3. Written as DNA, the CDR3 is TGTGCCAGCAGCGGACAGGGAAGTGGGGCCAACGTCCTGACTTTC. Its translation is CASSGQGSGANVLTF.

CDR3 sequence reads: CASSLGTGAPEETQYF. The DNA of the CDR3 is TGTGCCAGCAGCTTAGGGACAGGGGCACCGGAAGAGACCCAGTACTTC. The chain employs TRBV7-9 and TRBJ2-5; 9 nucleotides match TRBD1. This CDR3 has 16 amino acids. V lost 1 base to trimming and J lost 3 bases; unmatched junction nucleotides: 6. CDR1 SEHNR and CDR2 FQNEAQ come from the germline V gene (reference sequence).

V usage is TRBV7-9 and J usage is TRBJ1-2, with D hard to call. The V end was cut by 1 base, the J end by 3 bases, with 6 bases between. CDR3 length: 13 amino acids. Germline V gene sequence: CDR1 SEHNR, CDR2 FQNEAQ (reference sequence). CDR3 protein: CASSLDTDYGYTF. The CDR3 coding sequence is TGTGCCAGCAGCTTAGATACAGACTATGGCTACACCTTC.

The V gene is TRBV30, the J gene TRBJ1-1; D gene ambiguous. The CDR3 runs to 14 residues. V was pared by 2 bases and J by 0 bases, with 10 bases between. From germline, CDR1 is GTSNPN and CDR2 SVGIG (reference sequence). CDR3 protein: CAWSLLSVNTEAFF. In nucleotides, the CDR3 is TGTGCCTGGAGTCTCTTATCAGTGAACACTGAAGCTTTCTTT.

This clone was seen only a few times. CDR3 coding DNA: TGTGCCAGCAGCTTGCTGGGCACACAAAACACTGAAGCTTTCTTT. Its protein is CASSLLGTQNTEAFF. The chain links TRBV5-6 to TRBJ1-1; the D is unclear. Per the germline V gene, CDR1 is SGHDT and CDR2 is YYEEEE. Trimming took off 1 base at V and 2 bases at J, with 12 bases between the two ends. This CDR3 is built from 15 residues.

This clone was detected only a few times. An end of the junction does not agree with germline; a read error may underlie this. The chain employs TRBV4-1 and TRBJ2-2; perhaps D is TRBD1 or TRBD2 (5 bases each). This CDR3 is built from 16 residues. CDR1 is MGHRA and CDR2 is YSYEKL in the germline V gene. CDR3 DNA sequence: TGCGCCAGCGGCCAGGGACCCACCCGAGGTACCGGGGAGCTGTTTTTT. As protein: CASGQGPTRGTGELFF.